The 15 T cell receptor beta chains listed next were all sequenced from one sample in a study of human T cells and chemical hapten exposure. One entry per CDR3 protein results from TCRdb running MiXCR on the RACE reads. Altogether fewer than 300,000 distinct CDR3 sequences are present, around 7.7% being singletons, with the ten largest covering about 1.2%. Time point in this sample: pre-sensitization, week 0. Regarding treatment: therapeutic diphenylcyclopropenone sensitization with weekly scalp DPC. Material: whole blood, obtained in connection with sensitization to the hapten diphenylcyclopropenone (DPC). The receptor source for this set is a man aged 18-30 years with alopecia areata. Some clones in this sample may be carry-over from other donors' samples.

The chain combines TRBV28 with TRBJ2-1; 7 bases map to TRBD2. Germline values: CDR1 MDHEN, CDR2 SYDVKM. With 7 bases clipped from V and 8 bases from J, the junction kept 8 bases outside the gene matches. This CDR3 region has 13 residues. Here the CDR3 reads CASKIRGVYEQFF. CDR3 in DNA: TGTGCCAGCAAAATACGGGGGGTCTATGAGCAGTTCTTC.

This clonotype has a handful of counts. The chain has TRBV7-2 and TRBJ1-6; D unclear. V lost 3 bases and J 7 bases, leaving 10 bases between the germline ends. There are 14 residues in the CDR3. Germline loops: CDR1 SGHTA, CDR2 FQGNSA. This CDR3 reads CASSFLEINSPLHF. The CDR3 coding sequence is TGTGCCAGCAGCTTCCTAGAGATCAATTCACCCCTCCACTTT.

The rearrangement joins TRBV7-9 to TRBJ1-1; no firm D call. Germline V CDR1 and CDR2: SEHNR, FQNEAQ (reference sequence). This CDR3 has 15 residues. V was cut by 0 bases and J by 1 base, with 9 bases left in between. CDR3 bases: TGTGCCAGCAGCTTAGCCGAAAACCGGAACACTGAAGCTTTCTTT. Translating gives CASSLAENRNTEAFF.

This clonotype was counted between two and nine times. This CDR3 is CASSESWRGNEQFF. The CDR3 nucleotides read TGTGCCAGCAGTGAATCATGGAGGGGCAATGAGCAGTTCTTC. J is TRBJ2-1 and V is TRBV25-1; D is perhaps TRBD2 (6 bases). Germline-derived CDR1 and CDR2 are MGHDK and SYGVNS. V lost 1 base and J 6 bases, leaving 10 bases between the germline ends. This CDR3 comprises 14 residues.

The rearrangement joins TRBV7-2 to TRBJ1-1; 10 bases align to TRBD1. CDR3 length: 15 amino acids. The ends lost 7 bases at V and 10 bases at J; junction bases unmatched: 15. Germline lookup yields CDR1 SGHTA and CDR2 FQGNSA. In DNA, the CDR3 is TGTGCCAGCAACTCGCCGGGACAGGGGCCCTCTGGAGCTTTCTTT. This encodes CASNSPGQGPSGAFF.

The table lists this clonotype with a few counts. CDR3 residues: CASSQDTTPGEQYF. CDR3 coding DNA: TGTGCCAGCAGCCAAGACACCACCCCGGGCGAGCAGTACTTC. This chain connects TRBV3-1 to TRBJ2-7; D gene uncertain. From germline, CDR1 is LGHDT and CDR2 YNNKEL (reference sequence). With 0 bases removed from V and 6 bases from J, the gap between germline ends came to 12 bases. The CDR3 length is 14 residues.

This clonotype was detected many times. The CDR3 protein is CASSLIAGGSTQHF. In DNA, the CDR3 is TGTGCCAGCAGCTTAATCGCAGGGGGAAGTACCCAGCATTTT. This chain links TRBV7-6 with TRBJ1-5, with 7 bases aligning to TRBD1. Germline V lookup: CDR1 SGHVS, CDR2 FNYEAQ. V lost 2 bases to trimming and J lost 11 bases; unmatched junction nucleotides: 9. CDR3 length: 14 residues.

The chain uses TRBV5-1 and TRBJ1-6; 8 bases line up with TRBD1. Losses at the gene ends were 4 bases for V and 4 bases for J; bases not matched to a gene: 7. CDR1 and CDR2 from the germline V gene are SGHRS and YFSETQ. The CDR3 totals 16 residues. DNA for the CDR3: TGCGCCAGCAGCAACCCGGACAGGGATTATAATTCACCCCTCCACTTT. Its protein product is CASSNPDRDYNSPLHF.

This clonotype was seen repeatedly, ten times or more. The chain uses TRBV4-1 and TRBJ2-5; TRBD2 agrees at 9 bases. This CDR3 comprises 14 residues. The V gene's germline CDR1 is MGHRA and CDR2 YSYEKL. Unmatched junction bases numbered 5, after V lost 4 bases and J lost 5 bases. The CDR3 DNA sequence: TGCGCCAGCAGCCCGGGACTAGCAGGGGAGACCCAGTACTTC. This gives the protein CASSPGLAGETQYF.

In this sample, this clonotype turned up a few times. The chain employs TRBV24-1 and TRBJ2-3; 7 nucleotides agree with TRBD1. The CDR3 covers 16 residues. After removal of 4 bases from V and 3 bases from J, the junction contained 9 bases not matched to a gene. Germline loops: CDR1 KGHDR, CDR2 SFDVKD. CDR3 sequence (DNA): TGTGCCACCAGTGACGTAGACAGGGTAGCGACAGATACGCAGTATTTT. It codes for CATSDVDRVATDTQYF.

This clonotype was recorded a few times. The CDR3 loop reads CASSVRDPNQPQHF. In nucleotides, the CDR3 is TGTGCCAGCAGCGTCCGGGACCCTAATCAGCCCCAGCATTTT. The chain has TRBV5-6 and TRBJ1-5, with a tentative D call TRBD1 (5 bases). CDR1 is SGHDT, CDR2 YYEEEE, per germline. Trimming removed 4 bases at V and 4 bases at J, with 12 bases between. The CDR3 consists of 14 residues.

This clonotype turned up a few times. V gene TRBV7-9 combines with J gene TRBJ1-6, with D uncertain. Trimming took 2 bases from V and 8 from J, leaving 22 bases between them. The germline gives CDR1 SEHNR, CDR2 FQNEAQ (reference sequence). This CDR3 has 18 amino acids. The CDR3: CASSLMAGFRTSDSPLHF. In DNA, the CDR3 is TGTGCCAGCAGCTTAATGGCGGGCTTTCGGACCTCTGATTCACCCCTCCACTTT.

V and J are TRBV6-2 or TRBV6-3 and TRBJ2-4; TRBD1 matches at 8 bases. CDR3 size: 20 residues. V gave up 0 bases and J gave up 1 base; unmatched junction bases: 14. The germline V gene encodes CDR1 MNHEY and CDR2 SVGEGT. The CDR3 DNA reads TGTGCCAGCAGTTACTCCGGTCAGGGGGCCTCTTTAGGGGCCAAAAACATTCAGTACTTC. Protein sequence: CASSYSGQGASLGAKNIQYF.

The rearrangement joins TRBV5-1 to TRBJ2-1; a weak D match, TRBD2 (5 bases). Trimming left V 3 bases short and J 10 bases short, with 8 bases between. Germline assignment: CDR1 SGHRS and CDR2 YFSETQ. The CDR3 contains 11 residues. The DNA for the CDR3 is TGCGCCAGCAGCTCGGACTCCGAGCAGTTCTTC. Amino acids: CASSSDSEQFF.

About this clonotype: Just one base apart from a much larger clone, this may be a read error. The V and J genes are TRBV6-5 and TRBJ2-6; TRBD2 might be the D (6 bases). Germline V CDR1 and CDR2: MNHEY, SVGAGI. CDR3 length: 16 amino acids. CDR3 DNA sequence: TGTGCCAGCAGTAAGGAACGGGGGTCTGGGCCCAACGTCCTGACTTTC. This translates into CASSKERGSGPNVLTF.